Listed below are T cell receptor beta chains from one sample, sequenced in a study of cytomegalovirus exposure and HLA in healthy donors. The repertoire was sequenced with immunoSEQ multiplex PCR; TCRdb's copy has only in-frame clones and lacks some. The sample consists of approximately 220,000 clones, about 87% of them appearing once. The specimen sequenced was PBMCs. These receptors originate from a man younger than 35 in good health and CMV-seronegative. Both conserved end residues are part of each CDR3. The D gene is left open where the match is weak. Part of the rows lack a size; the others show once, few, many or a class for expanded clones.

TRBV7-2	TRBJ2-1	NA	NA	TGTGCCAGCAGCTCTCCGACCCGGACAACTGCCTACAATGAGCAGTTCTTC	CASSSPTRTTAYNEQFF
TRBV4-1	TRBJ2-7	NA	NA	TGCGCCAGCAGCCAAGTTCCGACAGATCATCGATACGAGCAGTACTTC	CASSQVPTDHRYEQYF
TRBV4-3	TRBJ1-2	NA	NA	TGCGCCAGCAGCCCCCTGGCCCTTCCCCCCCTCTATGGCTACACCTTC	CASSPLALPPLYGYTF
TRBV28	TRBJ2-1	NA	once	TGTGCCAGCAGTCCCGGGACATATAACAATGAGCAGTTCTTC	CASSPGTYNNEQFF
TRBV10-3	TRBJ2-1	NA	NA	TGTGCCATCAGTGAGTCGGGCGATGAGCAGTTCTTC	CAISESGDEQFF
TRBV30	TRBJ1-1	NA	few	TGTGCCTGGAGTGTATCAACTGAAGCTTTCTTT	CAWSVSTEAFF
TRBV4-1	TRBJ2-7	TRBD2	NA	TGCGCCAGCAGCCATTCACTAGCGGGAGGGCTCGAGCAGTACTTC	CASSHSLAGGLEQYF
TRBV11-3	TRBJ2-7	TRBD1	once	TGTGCCAGCAGCCGGACAGGTTCGACCTACGAGCAGTACTTC	CASSRTGSTYEQYF
TRBV25-1	TRBJ1-3	NA	once	TGTGCCAGCAGTCGATGGGGTATGGGGGCCTCTGGAAACACCATATATTTT	CASSRWGMGASGNTIYF
TRBV4-3	TRBJ1-1	NA	NA	TGCGCCAGCAGCCAAGATTCGTACACTGAAGCTTTCTTT	CASSQDSYTEAFF
TRBV28	TRBJ1-1	TRBD1	NA	TGTGCCAGCAGTCCCCCTCCGGGACAGGGCAACACTGAAGCTTTCTTT	CASSPPPGQGNTEAFF
TRBV10-2	TRBJ2-7	TRBD2	NA	TGCGCCATCAAGACTAGCGGGAGCTCCTACGAGCAGTACTTC	CAIKTSGSSYEQYF
TRBV4-3	TRBJ2-1	TRBD2	NA	TGCGCCAGCAGCCGTCTAGCGGGAGTGGGTAATGAGCAGTTCTTC	CASSRLAGVGNEQFF
TRBV27	TRBJ2-2	NA	NA	TGTGCCAGCAGTTTATCTATTTTCCGGTTGGGGGGGCTGGGGAACACCGGGGAGCTGTTTTTT	CASSLSIFRLGGLGNTGELFF
TRBV5-4	TRBJ2-1	TRBD2	NA	TGTGCCAGCAGCCCGACTAGCGGCTCCTACAATGAGCAGTTCTTC	CASSPTSGSYNEQFF
TRBV5-1	TRBJ2-7	TRBD1	NA	TGCGCCAGCAGCCCCGGCGGGACAGGGGCATACGAGCAGTACTTC	CASSPGGTGAYEQYF
TRBV9	TRBJ2-1	NA	NA	TGTGCCAGCAGCGTAGAAAACAGGGTCAATGAGCAGTTCTTC	CASSVENRVNEQFF
TRBV4-1	TRBJ1-4	NA	NA	TGCGCCAGCAGCCCGGAGGGCCTACCCAATGAAAAACTGTTTTTT	CASSPEGLPNEKLFF
TRBV28	TRBJ1-4	NA	NA	TGTGCCAGCAGTTTACCGCAGACAACTAATGAAAAACTGTTTTTT	CASSLPQTTNEKLFF
TRBV7-7	TRBJ2-1	NA	NA	TGTGCTAGCAGCCCTAGCAACATCGAGAGGCACAATGAGCAGTTCTTC	CASSPSNIERHNEQFF
TRBV28	TRBJ2-7	TRBD1	NA	TGTGCCAGCCACAGACAGGGGAACTCCTACGAGCAGTACTTC	CASHRQGNSYEQYF
TRBV7-2	TRBJ2-1	NA	NA	TGTGCCAGCGCAAGAGGCTCCTACAATGAGCAGTTCTTC	CASARGSYNEQFF
TRBV28	TRBJ1-5	TRBD1	NA	TGTGCCAGTGGACAGGCGGCTCAGCCCCAGCATTTT	CASGQAAQPQHF
TRBV5-6	TRBJ2-7	NA	NA	TGTGCCAGCAGCTTGGCTACAGGATACGAGCAGTACTTC	CASSLATGYEQYF
TRBV25-1	TRBJ1-1	NA	once	TGTGCCAGCAGTGACCCATGGAGGGGGGGGACTGAAGCTTTCTTT	CASSDPWRGGTEAFF
TRBV4-2	TRBJ2-1	NA	once	TGTGCCAGCAGTCCCGGACAGACTACTGAGCAGTTCTTC	CASSPGQTTEQFF
TRBV29-1	TRBJ2-7	NA	NA	TGCAGCGTTGAAGGGACGGCTGGAGGGCAGTACTTC	CSVEGTAGGQYF